These 17 T cell receptor beta chains came from one sample sequenced in a study of beta chain features in type 1 diabetes. The authors reverse transcribed all of the isolated RNA, so sequencing captured expressed TCRB transcripts. Sequencing used immunoSEQ multiplex PCR; TCRdb keeps in-frame clones, though not all of them. The sample includes about 620,000 clones, roughly 16% of them seen just once. Input material: naive CD4+ T cells from blood. Source of these receptors: a man younger than 30 in good health.

This clone occurred a few times. The chain employs TRBV9 and TRBJ2-5; TRBD1 aligns across 9 bases. This CDR3 has 16 amino acids. With V trimmed by 3 bases and J by 6 bases, 12 bases remained unmatched. Germline V lookup: CDR1 SGDLS, CDR2 YYNGEE. DNA of the CDR3: TGTGCCAGCAGCGCGAGGGACAGGGAGTCAAGAAAGACCCAGTACTTC. Translation: CASSARDRESRKTQYF.

The chain carries TRBV7-2 and TRBJ1-2; 8 bases match TRBD1. There are 15 residues in the CDR3. The junction had 7 bases not matched to a gene; V was cut back by 1 base and J by 6 bases. Germline V lookup: CDR1 SGHTA, CDR2 FQGNSA. DNA of the CDR3: TGTGCCAGCAGCTTAGAACAGGGGGGAAGGAATGGCTACACCTTC. This codes for CASSLEQGGRNGYTF.

V usage is TRBV4-1 and J usage is TRBJ2-7; 8 bases map to TRBD1. The CDR3 length is 15 residues. Germline lookup yields CDR1 MGHRA and CDR2 YSYEKL. V was clipped by 4 bases and J by 1 base; unmatched bases: 6. The CDR3 nucleotides read TGCGCCAGCAGCCCCCCTTACAGGGGGTCCTACGAGCAGTACTTC. It codes for CASSPPYRGSYEQYF.

This chain joins TRBV7-2 and TRBJ2-5, with TRBD2 matching over 15 bases. This CDR3 comprises 16 residues. The V segment lost 4 bases and the J segment 5 bases; nucleotides outside the gene matches: 5. In germline, CDR1 is SGHTA, CDR2 FQGNSA. In nucleotides, the CDR3 is TGTGCCAGCAGCTCCGGACTAGCGGGAGGGTGGGAGACCCAGTACTTC. This translates into CASSSGLAGGWETQYF.

This chain uses TRBV5-4 with TRBJ2-3; a weak D match, TRBD1 (5 bases). The germline V gene encodes CDR1 SGHNT and CDR2 YYREEE (reference sequence). This CDR3 region has 15 residues. Trimming took 4 bases from V and 0 from J, leaving 12 bases between them. The chain's CDR3 is CASSPDKASTDTQYF. The CDR3 nucleotides read TGTGCCAGCAGCCCGGACAAGGCTAGCACAGATACGCAGTATTTT.

The chain has TRBV15 and TRBJ1-2; unclear D gene. The CDR3 is made up of 13 amino acids. With 3 bases removed from V and 3 bases from J, the gap between germline ends came to 8 bases. CDR1 is LNHNV and CDR2 is YYDKDF in the germline V gene (reference sequence). CDR3 amino acids: CATSRGYDYGYTF. The CDR3 DNA follows: TGTGCCACCAGCAGGGGATACGACTATGGCTACACCTTC. Based on the CDR3 plus reference TRBV15 and TRBJ1-2, the full variable domain is DAMVIQNPRYQVTQFGKPVTLSCSQTLNHNVMYWYQQKSSQAPKLLFHYYDKDFNNEADTPDNFQSRRPNTSFCFLDIRSPGLGDTAMYLCATSRGYDYGYTFGSGTRLTVV.

The chain has TRBV21-1 and TRBJ1-6; the table's D call TRBD1 went unverified against the DNA. TRBV21-1 is annotated as a pseudogene. CDR3 length equals 16 residues. CDR3 residues: CASSTPGGDRPSPLHF. CDR3 DNA: TGTGCCAGCAGCACCCCCGGAGGGGACAGGCCTTCACCCCTCCACTTT.

This clone showed up just a few times. This chain connects TRBV28 to TRBJ1-5, with TRBD1 matching 8 bases. Germline V gives CDR1 MDHEN, CDR2 SYDVKM. Trimming cost V 5 bases and J 14 bases; bases outside gene matches: 5. The CDR3 runs to 11 residues. CDR3 region: CASSNKDREHF. The CDR3 DNA reads as TGTGCCAGCAGTAATAAGGACAGGGAGCATTTT. Using reference TRBV28 and TRBJ1-5 for the parts outside the CDR3, the full variable domain is DVKVTQSSRYLVKRTGEKVFLECVQDMDHENMFWYRQDPGLGLRLIYFSYDVKMKEKGDIPEGYSVSREKKERFSLILESASTNQTSMYLCASSNKDREHFGDGTRLSIL.

The chain employs TRBV7-8 and TRBJ2-7; the D is unclear. The germline V gene encodes CDR1 SGHVS and CDR2 FQNEAQ. Trimming removed 4 bases from V and 5 bases from J, with 15 bases in between. The CDR3 contains 14 residues. The CDR3 DNA sequence: TGTGCCAGCAGCTGGAATCGCAAGGAGAACGAGCAGTACTTC. Translation gives CASSWNRKENEQYF.

V usage is TRBV25-1 and J usage is TRBJ2-1; 7 nucleotides line up with TRBD1. From germline, CDR1 is MGHDK and CDR2 SYGVNS. After removal of 9 bases from V and 7 bases from J, the junction contained 6 bases not matched to a gene. This CDR3 region has 12 residues. The CDR3 DNA reads as TGTGCCAGGACAGACAGGGCGAATGAGCAGTTCTTC. Protein sequence: CARTDRANEQFF.

This clone was counted only a few times. The chain joins TRBV7-2 to TRBJ2-6; D perhaps matches TRBD1 (6 bases). The CDR3 runs 15 residues. CDR1 is SGHTA, CDR2 FQGNSA, per germline. V was trimmed by 7 bases and J by 2 bases, leaving 12 bases between them. The CDR3 is CASNKGGAGANVLTF. In DNA, the CDR3 is TGTGCCAGCAACAAAGGGGGTGCTGGGGCCAACGTCCTGACTTTC. Based on the CDR3 plus reference TRBV7-2 and TRBJ2-6, the full variable domain is GAGVSQSPSNKVTEKGKDVELRCDPISGHTALYWYRQSLGQGLEFLIYFQGNSAPDKSGLPSDRFSAERTGGSVSTLTIQRTQQEDSAVYLCASNKGGAGANVLTFGAGSRLTVL.

This clone was seen a few times. The V gene is TRBV11-1, the J gene TRBJ2-1, with D hard to call. V dropped 1 base and J dropped 2 bases, with 9 bases sitting between them. CDR1 and CDR2 from the germline V gene are SGHAT and FQDESV (reference sequence). The CDR3 runs 15 residues. This chain's CDR3 is CASSLEQFPYNEQFF. As DNA, the CDR3 is TGTGCCAGCAGCTTAGAACAGTTCCCCTACAATGAGCAGTTCTTC.

This clone has a handful of counts. CDR3 nucleotides: TGTGCTAGTGGTTTACTGGTAGCGGGAGGTGAGCAGTTCTTC. It specifies CASGLLVAGGEQFF. The chain joins TRBV12-5 to TRBJ2-1; the match to TRBD2 covers 10 bases. The CDR3 extends over 14 amino acids. From germline, CDR1 is LGHNT and CDR2 FRNRAP. V trimming: 3 bases; J trimming: 9 bases; junction bases outside the gene matches: 5.

V is TRBV7-3 and J is TRBJ1-1; D possibly corresponds to TRBD1 (5 bases). The ends were cut back, 5 bases at V and 2 bases at J, with 12 bases in the middle. Germline V gives CDR1 SGHTA, CDR2 FQGTGA. This CDR3 has 14 residues. This chain's CDR3 is CASSGGLGNTEAFF. CDR3 DNA: TGTGCCAGCAGCGGGGGTCTAGGCAACACTGAAGCTTTCTTT.

This clone has a handful of counts. The chain has TRBV30 and TRBJ2-7; the match to TRBD1 covers 7 bases. The CDR3 runs to 14 residues. The germline gives CDR1 GTSNPN, CDR2 SVGIG (reference sequence). The junction had 8 bases not matched to a gene; V was cut back by 3 bases and J by 3 bases. Written as DNA, the CDR3 is TGTGCCTGGAGGGGACCGGACAGGATCTACGAGCAGTACTTC. Its translation: CAWRGPDRIYEQYF.

The sample holds a few counts of this clone. This chain uses TRBV6-6 with TRBJ1-1, with 8 bases fitting TRBD1. Per the germline V gene, CDR1 is MNHNY and CDR2 is SVGAGI (reference sequence). The CDR3 is 15 residues long. With 8 bases clipped from V and 5 bases from J, the junction kept 13 bases outside the gene matches. The CDR3 is CASRDRSNVRTEAFF. The CDR3 DNA is TGTGCCAGCCGGGACAGGAGTAATGTAAGGACTGAAGCTTTCTTT.

This clone was detected a few times. The rearrangement uses TRBV2 and TRBJ2-7, with D possibly matching TRBD1 (6 bases). CDR1 is SNHLY, CDR2 FYNNEI, per germline. The CDR3 has 13 residues. V lost 4 bases to trimming and J lost 6 bases, with 13 bases between them. CDR3 protein: CASSVNRVGEQYF. In DNA, the CDR3 is TGTGCCAGCAGTGTAAACAGGGTAGGCGAGCAGTACTTC.